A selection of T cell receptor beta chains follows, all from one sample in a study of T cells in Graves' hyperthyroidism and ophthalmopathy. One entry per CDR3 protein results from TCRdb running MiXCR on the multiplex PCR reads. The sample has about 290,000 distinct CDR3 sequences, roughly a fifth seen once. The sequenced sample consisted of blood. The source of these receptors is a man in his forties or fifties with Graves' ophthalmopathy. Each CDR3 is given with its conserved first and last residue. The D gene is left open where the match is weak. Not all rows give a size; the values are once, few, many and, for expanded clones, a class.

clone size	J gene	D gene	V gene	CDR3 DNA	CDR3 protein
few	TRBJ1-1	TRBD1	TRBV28	TGTGCCAGCAGCCGAAGCCCTTTACAGGGGACTGAAGCTTTCTTT	CASSRSPLQGTEAFF
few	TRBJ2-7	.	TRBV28	TGTGCCAGCAGTCAGAGAGCGACTTACGAGCAGTACTTC	CASSQRATYEQYF
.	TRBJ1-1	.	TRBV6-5	TGTGCCAGCAGTTACGGGCAGGGGTGGACTGAAGCTTTCTTT	CASSYGQGWTEAFF
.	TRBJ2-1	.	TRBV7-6	TGTGCCAGCACCGAACGTCCCAGTCCCAATGAGCAGTTCTTC	CASTERPSPNEQFF
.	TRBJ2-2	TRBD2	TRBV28	TGTGCCAGCAGACTAGCGGGAGTGGACACCGGGGAGCTGTTTTTT	CASRLAGVDTGELFF
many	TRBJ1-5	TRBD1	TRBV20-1	TGCAGTGCTAGGGTTACAGGGGGCACGGAGCCCCAGCATTTT	CSARVTGGTEPQHF
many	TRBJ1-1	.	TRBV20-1	TGCAGTGCTAGAGCGGGACCGTCGGGGGACACTGAAGCTTTCTTT	CSARAGPSGDTEAFF
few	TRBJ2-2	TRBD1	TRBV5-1	TGCGCCAGCAGCTTGGGTCCAGGGGGAATTTCCGGGGAGCTGTTTTTT	CASSLGPGGISGELFF
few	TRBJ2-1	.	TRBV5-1	TGCGCCAGCAGCTTGGTCGGGGACCCACGACTTATGGGTTACAATGAGCAGTTCTTC	CASSLVGDPRLMGYNEQFF
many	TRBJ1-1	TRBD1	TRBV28	TGTGCCAGCAGTTCCCTGGACAGGGGGTCCGTCACTGAAGCTTTCTTT	CASSSLDRGSVTEAFF
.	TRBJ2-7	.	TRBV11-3	TGTGCCAGCAGCTCCGACCGGGACGCATCCTACGAGCAGTACTTC	CASSSDRDASYEQYF
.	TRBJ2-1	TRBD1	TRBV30	TGTGCCTGGAGTAGGGACAGGGCAAATGAGCAGTTCTTC	CAWSRDRANEQFF
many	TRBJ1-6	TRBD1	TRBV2	TGTGCCAGCTGGGGACAGGGGGGCGTCAGCACCATGGATTCACCCCTCCACTTT	CASWGQGGVSTMDSPLHF
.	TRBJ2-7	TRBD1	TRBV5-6	TGTGCCAGCAGCTTGGACAGGGGGCGCGGCGAGCAGTACTTC	CASSLDRGRGEQYF
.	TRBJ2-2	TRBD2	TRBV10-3	TGTGCCACCGGACTAGCGGGAGGAGGCGGGGAGCTGTTTTTT	CATGLAGGGGELFF
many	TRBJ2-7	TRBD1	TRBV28	TGTGCCAGCAGTTTTCCGGGACAGCGCTCCTACGAGCAGTACTTC	CASSFPGQRSYEQYF
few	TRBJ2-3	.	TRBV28	TGTGCCAGCCAGAGTGCGGCGCAGTATTTT	CASQSAAQYF
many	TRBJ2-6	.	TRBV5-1	TGCGCCAGCAGCTTGGAGGTGGGTGGGGCCAACGTCCTGACTTTC	CASSLEVGGANVLTF
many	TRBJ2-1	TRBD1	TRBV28	TGTGCCAGCAGTTCTGGATCCGGGACAGGGTGGAACAATGAGCAGTTCTTC	CASSSGSGTGWNNEQFF
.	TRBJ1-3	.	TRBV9	TGTGCCAGCAGCGTAGAGGGTTCCTCTGGAAACACCATATATTTT	CASSVEGSSGNTIYF
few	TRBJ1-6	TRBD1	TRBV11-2	TGTGCCAGCAGCCCACAGGGGGCATTTTCACCCCTCCACTTT	CASSPQGAFSPLHF
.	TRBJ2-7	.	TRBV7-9	TGTGCCAGCAGCTCAGTGACAGACTACGAGCAGTACTTC	CASSSVTDYEQYF
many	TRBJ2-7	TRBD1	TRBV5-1	TGCGCCAGCAGCTCGGGACAGGGGGCCGACTACGAGCAGTACTTC	CASSSGQGADYEQYF
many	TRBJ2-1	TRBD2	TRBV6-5	TGTGCCAGCAGTTACTCCGGACACGGGGGAGCGGGAGCGTTCCTAAATGAGCAGTTCTTC	CASSYSGHGGAGAFLNEQFF
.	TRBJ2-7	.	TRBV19	TGTGCCAGTAGTGGGACTCGTAGGGGGGCGACCTACGAGCAGTACTTC	CASSGTRRGATYEQYF
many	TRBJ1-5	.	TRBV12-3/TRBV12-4	TGTGCCAGCACGGGAGACGGGATCCTGCCCCAGCATTTT	CASTGDGILPQHF
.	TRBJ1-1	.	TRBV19	TGTGCCAGTAGTATGCAGGGGTGGAGCACTGAAGCTTTCTTT	CASSMQGWSTEAFF
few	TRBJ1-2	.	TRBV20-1	TGCAGTGCTCCCCAGAACTATGGCTACACCTTC	CSAPQNYGYTF
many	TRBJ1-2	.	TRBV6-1	TGTGCCAGCAGGGCCCCAGTGGGCGGCTACACCTTC	CASRAPVGGYTF
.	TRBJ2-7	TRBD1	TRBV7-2	TGTGCCAGCAGCTCCTCCCCCGGGACAGGCGATCTCGAGCAGTACTTC	CASSSSPGTGDLEQYF
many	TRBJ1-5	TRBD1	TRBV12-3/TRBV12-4	TGTGCCAGCAGTTTGTTAGGGACAGGGCAGCCCCAGCATTTT	CASSLLGTGQPQHF
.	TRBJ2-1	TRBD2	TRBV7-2	TGTGCCAGCAGCCCCGGGACTAGCAGCAATGAGCAGTTCTTC	CASSPGTSSNEQFF
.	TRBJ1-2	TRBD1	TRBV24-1	TGTGCCACCAGAGGGACAGGGGAAGGCTACACCTTC	CATRGTGEGYTF
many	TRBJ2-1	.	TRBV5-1	TGCGCCAGCAGCTTGCGAGGGAGTACCTCCTACAATGAGCAGTTCTTC	CASSLRGSTSYNEQFF
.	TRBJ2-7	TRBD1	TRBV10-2	TGCGCCAGCCGGGACAGGGCTTTCGAGCAGTACTTC	CASRDRAFEQYF
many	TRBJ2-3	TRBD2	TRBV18	TGTGCCAGCTCAACTACTAGCGGCACCAGCACAGATACGCAGTATTTT	CASSTTSGTSTDTQYF
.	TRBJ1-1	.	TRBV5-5	TGTGCCAGCAGCCCCACAGGGACTGAAACTGAAGCTTTCTTT	CASSPTGTETEAFF
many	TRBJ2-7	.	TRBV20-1	TGCAGTGCTAGCGAGGGGAAGGGGTTTCCCTACGAGCAGTACTTC	CSASEGKGFPYEQYF
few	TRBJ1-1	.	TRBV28	TGTGCCAGCAGAGCCGACCCACAGGGGAACACTGAAGCTTTCTTT	CASRADPQGNTEAFF
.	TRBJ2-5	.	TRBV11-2	TGTGCCAGCAGCTTAGAGGTCGTTCAAGAGACCCAGTACTTC	CASSLEVVQETQYF
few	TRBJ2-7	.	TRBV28	TGTGCCAGCAGAATCCCCTCCTCCTACGAGCAGTACTTC	CASRIPSSYEQYF
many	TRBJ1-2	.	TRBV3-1	TGTGCCAGCAGCCAGAACAGTGCACCTAACTATGGCTACACCTTC	CASSQNSAPNYGYTF
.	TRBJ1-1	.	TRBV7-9	TGTGCCAGCAGCTTAGCCCCTGAAGCTTTCTTT	CASSLAPEAFF
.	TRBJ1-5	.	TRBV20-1	TGCAGTGCCGAAAAGGGGCAGAGCTATAGCAATCAGCCCCAGCATTTT	CSAEKGQSYSNQPQHF
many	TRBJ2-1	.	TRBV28	TGTGCCAGCAGTGTTCCGGGGGATGAGCAGTTCTTC	CASSVPGDEQFF
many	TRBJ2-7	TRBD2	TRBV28	TGTGCCAGCAGGCTCCGACTAGCGGTCTCCTACGAGCAGTACTTC	CASRLRLAVSYEQYF
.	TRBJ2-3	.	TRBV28	TGTGCCAGCAGTTTATTCGGGGCTTGGGGGAAGCGAGACACAGATACGCAGTATTTT	CASSLFGAWGKRDTDTQYF
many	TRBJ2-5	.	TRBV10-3	TGTGCCATCGATAATGGGGGGCAAGAGACCCAGTACTTC	CAIDNGGQETQYF
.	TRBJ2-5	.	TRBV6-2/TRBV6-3	TGTGCCAGCAGTTACTCATCTCCGGGAGCGGATCGGGAGACCCAGTACTTC	CASSYSSPGADRETQYF
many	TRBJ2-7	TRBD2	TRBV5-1	TGCGCCAGCAGCATGGGACTAGCGGGAGTCGGCAACGAGCAGTACTTC	CASSMGLAGVGNEQYF
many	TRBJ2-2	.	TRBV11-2	TGTGCCAGCCGGGACTTAGCGGCTCGGGTCGGGGAGCTGTTTTTT	CASRDLAARVGELFF